The 24 T cell receptor beta chains below come from one sample, sequenced in a study of blood T cell repertoires in COVID-19. Clones were sequenced by immunoSEQ multiplex PCR, and TCRdb holds only the in-frame ones, with some missing. The table records roughly 270,000 clones, roughly four fifths of them present only once. The sequenced sample consisted of PBMCs or T cells enriched from blood (not recorded which). The receptors originated from a man in his forties who had been exposed to COVID-19.

This chain links TRBV4-1 with TRBJ1-2; D is undetermined. Germline CDR1 is MGHRA and CDR2 is YSYEKL. This CDR3 region has 15 residues. Trimming removed 2 bases at V and 0 bases at J, with 10 bases between. Here the CDR3 DNA reads TGCGCCAGCAGCCAAATGCAGGTAGCTAACTATGGCTACACCTTC. This gives the protein CASSQMQVANYGYTF.

The J gene is TRBJ2-2, the V gene TRBV3-1 (or the pseudogene TRBV3-2), with D perhaps TRBD2 (6 bases). The CDR3 has 12 amino acids. In germline, CDR1 is LGHDT, CDR2 YNNKEL (reference sequence). The V end lost 4 bases, the J end lost 6 bases, and 6 bases lay between the germline ends. The CDR3 spells CASSRGAGELFF. The CDR3 nucleotides read TGTGCCAGCAGCCGGGGGGCCGGGGAGCTGTTTTTT.

The chain joins TRBV5-1 to TRBJ2-7, with D perhaps matching TRBD1 (5 bases). CDR1 and CDR2 from the germline V gene are SGHRS and YFSETQ. This CDR3 has 16 residues. V lost 6 bases and J lost 2, with 21 bases in between. This CDR3 is CASILPPQGATYEQYF. The CDR3 DNA reads as TGCGCCAGCATCCTCCCCCCCCAGGGTGCAACCTACGAGCAGTACTTC.

The table lists this clone with many counts. The rearrangement joins TRBV6-5 to TRBJ1-2; 9 nucleotides align to TRBD1. Germline CDR1 reads MNHEY; CDR2 reads SVGAGI. V lost 5 bases to trimming and J lost 6 bases; unmatched junction nucleotides: 10. This CDR3 spans 15 amino acids. The CDR3 DNA is TGTGCCAGCAGTATGAGGACAGGGGTGGCACATGGCTACACCTTC. As protein: CASSMRTGVAHGYTF.

The chain couples TRBV6-6 to TRBJ1-6; 9 positions agree with TRBD1. J gave up 9 bases and V 9 bases, and 6 bases lay outside the gene matches. This CDR3 has 13 amino acids. Germline CDR1 is MNHNY and CDR2 is SVGAGI (reference sequence). The DNA for the CDR3 is TGTGCCAGTCACCGGGACAGGGCTTCACCCCTCCACTTT. Protein: CASHRDRASPLHF.

This chain joins TRBV5-6 and TRBJ1-3, with D hard to call. From germline, CDR1 is SGHDT and CDR2 YYEEEE. This CDR3 has 15 amino acids. V lost 1 base to trimming and J lost 0 bases, with 8 bases between them. The CDR3 region has the DNA TGTGCCAGCAGCTTGTTTGGCTCCTCTGGAAACACCATATATTTT. Amino acids: CASSLFGSSGNTIYF.

The rearrangement uses TRBV27 and TRBJ1-1, with a weak D call TRBD1 (6 bases). Trimming cost V 2 bases and J 0 bases, with 13 bases left between them. The CDR3 is made up of 16 amino acids. From germline, CDR1 is MNHEY and CDR2 SMNVEV (reference sequence). CDR3 protein: CASSLTRGRVNTEAFF. CDR3 DNA: TGTGCCAGCAGTTTAACCAGGGGAAGAGTGAACACTGAAGCTTTCTTT.

The chain couples TRBV7-9 to TRBJ1-1, with D possibly matching TRBD1 (6 bases). The germline gives CDR1 SEHNR, CDR2 FQNEAQ (reference sequence). Trimming removed 4 bases from V and 3 bases from J, with 15 bases in between. The CDR3 is 15 residues long. The CDR3 DNA is TGTGCCAGCAGCTCCAACAGGGTTCGTGACACTGAAGCTTTCTTT. It yields the protein CASSSNRVRDTEAFF.

The chain recombines TRBV27 with TRBJ2-1; D gene uncertain. Germline CDR1 and CDR2: MNHEY and SMNVEV (reference sequence). The length of the CDR3 is 12 residues. V gave up 6 bases and J gave up 9 bases, with 12 bases separating them. The CDR3 here is CASRDPSVEQFF. The CDR3 coding sequence is TGTGCCAGCAGGGATCCTAGTGTTGAGCAGTTCTTC.

This rearrangement joins TRBV30 to TRBJ1-2; D unclear. The germline gives CDR1 GTSNPN, CDR2 SVGIG (reference sequence). CDR3 length: 12 residues. V lost 5 bases to trimming and J lost 8 bases, with 15 bases between them. CDR3 protein: CAWGRLTSGYTF. The DNA for the CDR3 is TGTGCCTGGGGCCGACTTACCTCGGGCTACACCTTC.

The CDR3 is CASRDDRGPSYNEQFF. CDR3 DNA sequence: TGCGCCAGCAGGGACGACAGGGGGCCCTCCTACAATGAGCAGTTCTTC. The V call is TRBV5-1, the J call TRBJ2-1; 10 nucleotides agree with TRBD1. The germline CDR1 and CDR2 sequences are SGHRS and YFSETQ. This CDR3 is built from 16 residues. V was pared by 5 bases and J by 0 bases, with 5 bases of the junction left unmatched.

The chain couples TRBV5-1 to TRBJ1-2, with TRBD1 matching 9 bases. From germline, CDR1 is SGHRS and CDR2 YFSETQ. This CDR3 has 13 amino acids. The ends lost 5 bases at V and 11 bases at J; junction bases unmatched: 10. The CDR3 here is CASRGGDREPYTF. For the CDR3, the DNA is TGCGCCAGCAGGGGCGGGGACAGGGAGCCTTACACCTTC.

This chain links TRBV3-1 (or the pseudogene TRBV3-2) with TRBJ2-2; TRBD2 aligns across 7 bases. The CDR3 has 15 amino acids. Trimming at V came to 3 bases and at J to 6 bases, leaving 7 bases not matched to a gene. In germline, CDR1 is LGHDT, CDR2 YNNKEL (reference sequence). In DNA, the CDR3 is TGTGCCAGCAGCCATCGAACTAGCGTTGCCGGGGAGCTGTTTTTT. This encodes CASSHRTSVAGELFF.

The chain couples TRBV24-1 to TRBJ2-7, with D possibly matching TRBD1 (5 bases). CDR3 length: 15 amino acids. Germline lookup yields CDR1 KGHDR and CDR2 SFDVKD. The V end was cut by 3 bases, the J end by 1 base, with 12 bases between. This chain's CDR3 is CATSDTQTGSYEQYF. In DNA form, the CDR3 reads TGTGCCACCAGTGATACGCAAACAGGATCCTACGAGCAGTACTTC.

The chain combines TRBV7-3 with TRBJ2-7, with TRBD2 identical over 8 bases. The CDR3 runs 15 residues. V trimming: 5 bases; J trimming: 0 bases; junction bases outside the gene matches: 6. Germline values: CDR1 SGHTA, CDR2 FQGTGA. The CDR3 reads CASSLYSGSSYEQYF. Written as DNA, the CDR3 is TGTGCCAGCAGCCTCTACAGCGGGAGCTCCTACGAGCAGTACTTC.

The genes are TRBV9 and TRBJ2-2; tentatively, D is TRBD2 (6 bases). V lost 4 bases and J lost 1, with 23 bases in between. Germline V gene lookup returns CDR1 SGDLS and CDR2 YYNGEE. The CDR3 has 19 amino acids. The CDR3 DNA is TGTGCCAGCAGCCGCCATATTTTGGAGGGTTTAGGGAACACCGGGGAGCTGTTTTTT. Amino acid sequence: CASSRHILEGLGNTGELFF.

V is TRBV7-9 and J is TRBJ2-7, with D perhaps matching TRBD2 (5 bases). V lost 5 bases to trimming and J lost 1 base, with 12 bases between them. The CDR3 runs 14 residues. Germline CDR1 SEHNR, CDR2 FQNEAQ (reference sequence). The CDR3 is CASSLLDSSYEQYF. CDR3 bases: TGTGCCAGCAGCCTACTGGACTCTTCCTACGAGCAGTACTTC.

The V call is TRBV7-9, the J call TRBJ1-1, with D possibly TRBD1 on 5 matching bases. Trimming shortened V by 6 bases and J by 6 bases, and 14 bases separated the two germline ends. The CDR3 sequence is 13 residues long. Per the germline V gene, CDR1 is SEHNR and CDR2 is FQNEAQ (reference sequence). This chain's CDR3 is CASSHRQSPEAFF. The CDR3 coding sequence is TGTGCCAGCAGTCATCGACAGTCCCCTGAAGCTTTCTTT.

The chain has TRBV6-5 and TRBJ2-3; maybe TRBD1 (5 bases). The CDR3 runs to 15 residues. Germline V gene sequence: CDR1 MNHEY, CDR2 SVGAGI. The V end lost 2 bases, the J end lost 2 bases, and 11 bases lay between the germline ends. CDR3 nucleotides: TGTGCCAGCAGTTACAATCCAGGGAACACAGATACGCAGTATTTT. As protein: CASSYNPGNTDTQYF.

The V call is TRBV29-1, the J call TRBJ1-2, with a tentative D call TRBD1 (5 bases). The CDR3 sequence is 12 residues long. V lost 8 bases, J lost 4 bases, and 14 bases lay in between. Germline lookup yields CDR1 SQVTM and CDR2 ANQGSEA. The CDR3 sequence: CSSKQGGYGYTF. For the CDR3, the DNA is TGCAGCTCCAAGCAGGGCGGCTATGGCTACACCTTC.

The chain carries TRBV2 and TRBJ1-5, with TRBD1 matching 9 bases. The CDR3 runs to 14 residues. V lost 4 bases to trimming and J lost 6 bases; unmatched junction nucleotides: 4. Germline V gene data show CDR1 as SNHLY and CDR2 as FYNNEI. CDR3 loop: CASSVETGGQPQHF. The CDR3 coding sequence is TGTGCCAGCAGTGTTGAGACAGGGGGTCAGCCCCAGCATTTT.

The chain carries TRBV6-5 and TRBJ1-1, with D uncertain. Per germline, CDR1 MNHEY and CDR2 SVGAGI. There are 14 residues in the CDR3. V was cut by 6 bases and J by 5 bases, with 16 bases left in between. As DNA, the CDR3 is TGTGCCAGCAGACTAAGGTTGGCTGAGACTGAAGCTTTCTTT. Translated: CASRLRLAETEAFF.

This sequence joins TRBV7-8 and TRBJ1-3, with D perhaps matching TRBD1 (6 bases). V was trimmed by 5 bases and J by 4 bases, leaving 12 bases between them. Per germline, CDR1 SGHVS and CDR2 FQNEAQ. The CDR3 runs 14 residues. The CDR3 loop is CASSARRGGNTIYF. DNA for the CDR3: TGTGCCAGCAGCGCCCGAAGGGGGGGAAACACCATATATTTT.

The CDR3 reads CASSSGTGGGISYGYTF. The CDR3 nucleotides are TGTGCCAGCAGCTCCGGTACAGGGGGGGGAATTAGCTATGGCTACACCTTC. V usage is TRBV7-9 and J usage is TRBJ1-2; 8 bases agree with TRBD1. V shed 4 bases, J shed 4 bases, and the junction held 14 bases outside the gene matches. The CDR3 sequence is 17 residues long. The V gene's germline CDR1 is SEHNR and CDR2 FQNEAQ (reference sequence).